The rows below give T cell receptor beta chains drawn from one sample of a study of cytomegalovirus exposure and HLA in healthy donors. The repertoire was sequenced with immunoSEQ multiplex PCR; TCRdb's copy has only in-frame clones and lacks some. This table has about 100,000 clones, roughly 79% appearing once. The sequencing sample was made of PBMCs. The receptors here all came from a man aged 40-50 years in good health and CMV-seronegative. Both conserved end residues are part of each CDR3. A D gene is named only where the DNA matches it firmly. Not all rows give a size; the values are once, few, many and, for expanded clones, a class.

D: NA
J: TRBJ2-3
V: TRBV7-9
size: NA
CDR3: CSGGNADTQYF
DNA: TGTTCCGGCGGGAATGCAGATACGCAGTATTTT

D: TRBD1
J: TRBJ2-3
V: TRBV9
size: NA
CDR3: CASSVEGQGWDTQYF
DNA: TGTGCCAGCAGCGTAGAGGGACAGGGTTGGGATACGCAGTATTTT

D: NA
J: TRBJ1-6
V: TRBV19
size: NA
CDR3: CASSPGGANNSPLHF
DNA: TGTGCCAGTAGCCCCGGGGGGGCGAATAATTCACCCCTCCACTTT

D: NA
J: TRBJ2-1
V: TRBV9
size: NA
CDR3: CASSPTQGSYNEQFF
DNA: TGTGCCAGCAGCCCGACCCAGGGCTCCTACAATGAGCAGTTCTTC

D: TRBD2
J: TRBJ2-5
V: TRBV6-1
size: NA
CDR3: CASASGGAGETQYF
DNA: TGTGCCAGCGCCAGCGGGGGGGCCGGGGAGACCCAGTACTTC

D: TRBD1
J: TRBJ1-6
V: TRBV15
size: NA
CDR3: CATSRDLGTVTPLHF
DNA: TGTGCCACCAGCAGAGATCTGGGGACAGTGACACCCCTCCACTTT

D: TRBD2
J: TRBJ2-3
V: TRBV5-5
size: NA
CDR3: CASSLGASGGGYTQYF
DNA: TGTGCCAGCAGTCTGGGGGCCAGCGGGGGCGGCTATACGCAGTATTTT

D: NA
J: TRBJ2-1
V: TRBV4-2
size: many
CDR3: CASSQDLASSNEQFF
DNA: TGTGCCAGCAGCCAAGATCTAGCTTCCTCCAATGAGCAGTTCTTC

D: NA
J: TRBJ2-2
V: TRBV5-1
size: NA
CDR3: CASSPGHSNTGELFF
DNA: TGCGCCAGCAGCCCAGGGCACTCGAACACCGGGGAGCTGTTTTTT

D: NA
J: TRBJ1-2
V: TRBV11-2
size: NA
CDR3: CASSPGDGYTF
DNA: TGTGCCAGCAGCCCCGGAGATGGCTACACCTTC

D: NA
J: TRBJ1-2
V: TRBV10-3
size: NA
CDR3: CAIVGVGTSGNYGYTF
DNA: TGTGCCATCGTGGGGGTGGGGACATCGGGTAACTATGGCTACACCTTC

D: TRBD1
J: TRBJ2-7
V: TRBV2
size: once
CDR3: CASSDGTGGTYEQYF
DNA: TGTGCCAGCAGTGATGGCACAGGGGGAACCTACGAGCAGTACTTC

D: TRBD1
J: TRBJ1-5
V: TRBV27
size: NA
CDR3: CASSLTGGTYSNQPQHF
DNA: TGTGCCAGCAGTTTGACAGGGGGCACTTATAGCAATCAGCCCCAGCATTTT

D: NA
J: TRBJ1-1
V: TRBV7-9
size: NA
CDR3: CSSSPQGLTEAFF
DNA: TGTTCCAGCAGCCCCCAGGGGCTAACTGAAGCTTTCTTT

D: NA
J: TRBJ1-3
V: TRBV7-8
size: NA
CDR3: CASSFDRGGSGNTIYF
DNA: TGTGCCAGCAGCTTTGATAGGGGGGGCTCTGGAAACACCATATATTTT

D: TRBD1
J: TRBJ1-2
V: TRBV7-2
size: NA
CDR3: CASSPDRGYGYTF
DNA: TGTGCCAGCAGCCCCGACAGGGGCTATGGCTACACCTTC

D: TRBD2
J: TRBJ2-2
V: TRBV9
size: NA
CDR3: CASSVSGGSTGELFF
DNA: TGTGCCAGCAGCGTCAGCGGGGGGTCCACCGGGGAGCTGTTTTTT

D: TRBD1
J: TRBJ1-5
V: TRBV6-1
size: NA
CDR3: CASSVRQGPSLSNQPQHF
DNA: TGTGCCAGCAGTGTCCGACAGGGGCCTTCTCTTAGCAATCAGCCCCAGCATTTT

D: NA
J: TRBJ1-3
V: TRBV27
size: few
CDR3: CASSARGADTIYF
DNA: TGTGCCAGCAGTGCCCGGGGGGCTGACACCATATATTTT

D: NA
J: TRBJ2-2
V: TRBV20-1
size: NA
CDR3: CSAAQSGELFF
DNA: TGCAGTGCAGCGCAGTCCGGGGAGCTGTTTTTT

D: TRBD1
J: TRBJ1-2
V: TRBV7-9
size: NA
CDR3: CASSHRQGSNIYDGYTF
DNA: TGTGCCAGCAGCCACAGACAGGGGTCGAATATCTATGATGGCTACACCTTC

D: TRBD1
J: TRBJ1-1
V: TRBV19
size: NA
CDR3: CASSPRQGGTEAFF
DNA: TGTGCCAGTAGTCCTAGACAGGGGGGGACTGAAGCTTTCTTT

D: TRBD1
J: TRBJ1-1
V: TRBV6-1
size: NA
CDR3: CASSGDRGEAFF
DNA: TGTGCCAGCAGTGGAGACAGGGGTGAAGCTTTCTTT

D: TRBD2
J: TRBJ2-4
V: TRBV4-3
size: NA
CDR3: CASSQDWGIAGGLAKNIQYF
DNA: TGCGCCAGCAGCCAAGATTGGGGGATAGCGGGGGGGCTAGCCAAAAACATTCAGTACTTC

D: TRBD1
J: TRBJ2-1
V: TRBV5-1
size: NA
CDR3: CASSSRQGSSYNEQFF
DNA: TGCGCCAGCAGCTCCCGACAGGGTAGCTCCTACAATGAGCAGTTCTTC

D: TRBD1
J: TRBJ1-5
V: TRBV19
size: NA
CDR3: CASSTRGREPQHF
DNA: TGTGCCAGTAGTACCAGGGGGCGAGAGCCCCAGCATTTT

D: TRBD1
J: TRBJ1-2
V: TRBV7-9
size: NA
CDR3: CASSETGDYGYTF
DNA: TGTGCCAGCAGCGAGACAGGGGACTATGGCTACACCTTC

D: TRBD2
J: TRBJ2-3
V: TRBV5-1
size: NA
CDR3: CASSLWAGGLSTDTQYF
DNA: TGCGCCAGCAGCTTGTGGGCGGGGGGCCTTAGCACAGATACGCAGTATTTT

D: TRBD1
J: TRBJ1-2
V: TRBV9
size: few
CDR3: CASSGGYTGDYGYTF
DNA: TGTGCCAGCAGCGGAGGTTATACAGGGGACTATGGCTACACCTTC

D: TRBD1
J: TRBJ1-5
V: TRBV2
size: NA
CDR3: CASRRGGATSNQPQHF
DNA: TGTGCCAGCAGAAGAGGGGGCGCGACGAGCAATCAGCCCCAGCATTTT

D: TRBD1
J: TRBJ2-2
V: TRBV15
size: NA
CDR3: CATSKYPGTDTGELFF
DNA: TGTGCCACCAGCAAATACCCCGGGACAGACACCGGGGAGCTGTTTTTT

D: NA
J: TRBJ2-7
V: TRBV27
size: NA
CDR3: CASSLSGGTYEQYF
DNA: TGTGCCAGCAGTTTAAGTGGCGGGACCTACGAGCAGTACTTC

D: NA
J: TRBJ1-6
V: TRBV19
size: few
CDR3: CASSVTGYNSPLHF
DNA: TGTGCCAGCTCCGTTACGGGGTATAATTCACCCCTCCACTTT

D: NA
J: TRBJ1-4
V: TRBV19
size: NA
CDR3: CASSISATNEKLFF
DNA: TGTGCCAGTAGTATCAGCGCAACTAATGAAAAACTGTTTTTT

D: TRBD1
J: TRBJ1-6
V: TRBV5-1
size: NA
CDR3: CASRSGTGVSPLHF
DNA: TGCGCCAGCAGATCCGGGACAGGGGTCTCACCCCTCCACTTT

D: NA
J: TRBJ2-2
V: TRBV28
size: NA
CDR3: CASSLVQLGELFF
DNA: TGTGCCAGCAGTTTGGTTCAACTGGGGGAGCTGTTTTTT

D: NA
J: TRBJ2-6
V: TRBV5-1
size: once
CDR3: CASSDRVTSGANVLTF
DNA: TGCGCCAGCAGCGACCGGGTCACCTCTGGGGCCAACGTCCTGACTTTC

D: NA
J: TRBJ1-5
V: TRBV2
size: NA
CDR3: CASRQDRQPQHF
DNA: TGTGCCTCGAGACAGGATCGTCAGCCCCAGCATTTT

D: TRBD1
J: TRBJ1-2
V: TRBV7-9
size: NA
CDR3: CASSTGQAYGYTF
DNA: TGTGCCAGCAGTACAGGACAGGCCTATGGCTACACCTTC

D: NA
J: TRBJ1-3
V: TRBV5-1
size: NA
CDR3: CASSLTNRPSGNTIYF
DNA: TGCGCCAGCAGCTTGACCAACAGGCCCTCTGGAAACACCATATATTTT

D: TRBD1
J: TRBJ1-2
V: TRBV19
size: NA
CDR3: CASNRGDGYTF
DNA: TGTGCCAGTAACAGGGGTGACGGCTACACCTTC

D: NA
J: TRBJ2-3
V: TRBV5-4
size: NA
CDR3: CASSGMGGPDTQYF
DNA: TGTGCCAGCAGCGGGATGGGGGGGCCAGATACGCAGTATTTT

D: NA
J: TRBJ1-3
V: TRBV7-2
size: NA
CDR3: CASSLVSGVERNTIYF
DNA: TGTGCCAGCAGCTTAGTTTCCGGGGTAGAGAGAAACACCATATATTTT

D: NA
J: TRBJ2-7
V: TRBV30
size: NA
CDR3: CAWTSKDTQGSYEQYF
DNA: TGTGCCTGGACCTCCAAAGATACGCAGGGATCCTACGAGCAGTACTTC

D: NA
J: TRBJ2-3
V: TRBV6-6
size: NA
CDR3: CASRNTLPGADTQYF
DNA: TGTGCCAGCAGAAATACCCTCCCGGGGGCAGATACGCAGTATTTT

D: NA
J: TRBJ2-4
V: TRBV2
size: NA
CDR3: CASRSPLGLELAKNIQYF
DNA: TGTGCCAGCAGATCCCCCTTGGGGCTAGAACTAGCCAAAAACATTCAGTACTTC

D: TRBD2
J: TRBJ2-3
V: TRBV7-3
size: NA
CDR3: CASSPFSGGATDTQYF
DNA: TGTGCCAGCAGCCCCTTTAGCGGGGGGGCGACAGATACGCAGTATTTT

D: NA
J: TRBJ1-2
V: TRBV9
size: NA
CDR3: CASSVADGYTF
DNA: TGTGCCAGCAGCGTAGCAGATGGCTACACCTTC

D: NA
J: TRBJ2-2
V: TRBV7-9
size: NA
CDR3: CASSLADTHTGELFF
DNA: TGTGCCAGCAGCTTAGCTGACACCCACACCGGGGAGCTGTTTTTT

D: TRBD1
J: TRBJ1-2
V: TRBV13
size: NA
CDR3: CASSAPGQVGGYTF
DNA: TGTGCCAGCAGCGCACCGGGACAGGTGGGCGGCTACACCTTC